Below are 8 T cell receptor beta chains sequenced from a single sample in a study of blood T cell repertoires in COVID-19. TCRdb's copy holds only in-frame clones and misses some; the assay was immunoSEQ multiplex PCR. The table has 95,000 to 150,000 clones, 65% to 85% seen once; the top ten hold 4% to 5.5%. The source material was peripheral blood. The receptors shown here come from a woman in her sixties or seventies with acute or convalescent COVID-19.

This chain joins TRBV14 and TRBJ2-2; D perhaps matches TRBD1 (5 bases). Trimming took 4 bases from V and 7 from J, leaving 10 bases between them. Germline assignment: CDR1 SGHDN and CDR2 FVKESK. The CDR3 has 13 residues. CDR3: CASSLQGVGELFF. Written as DNA, the CDR3 is TGTGCCAGCAGCCTTCAGGGTGTCGGGGAGCTGTTTTTT.

The rearrangement uses TRBV5-1 and TRBJ2-3; 11 bases are a match to TRBD1. There are 15 residues in the CDR3. Germline V gene data show CDR1 as SGHRS and CDR2 as YFSETQ. V was clipped by 3 bases and J by 4 bases; unmatched bases: 4. CDR3 protein: CASSSSGQGADTQYF. The CDR3 region has the DNA TGCGCCAGCAGCTCTTCGGGACAGGGGGCAGATACGCAGTATTTT.

The rearrangement joins TRBV27 to TRBJ2-7, with D perhaps TRBD2 (7 bases). Germline CDR1 is MNHEY and CDR2 is SMNVEV (reference sequence). The CDR3 has 14 residues. V lost 8 bases and J lost 0, with 14 bases in between. The CDR3 spells CASHEGGSSYEQYF. The CDR3 nucleotides are TGTGCCAGCCACGAGGGGGGGAGCTCCTACGAGCAGTACTTC.

In DNA, the CDR3 is TGCAGTGCTAGTGTGGGGGGACAAGAGACCCAGTACTTC. It specifies CSASVGGQETQYF. J is TRBJ2-5 and V is TRBV20-1; a possible D gene is TRBD2 (6 bases). V was clipped by 3 bases and J by 2 bases, with 10 bases between them. The germline CDR1 and CDR2 sequences are DFQATT and SNEGSKA (reference sequence). This CDR3 contains 13 residues.

A few counts support this clone. The V call is TRBV6-2 or TRBV6-3, the J call TRBJ1-5, with D hard to call. V lost 5 bases, J lost 5 bases, and 16 bases lay in between. The CDR3 consists of 15 residues. Looked up from germline, CDR1 is MNHEY and CDR2 is SVGEGT. The CDR3, as DNA: TGTGCCAGCAGTAAGGACGGGAATTCATATCAGCCCCAGCATTTT. This sequence encodes CASSKDGNSYQPQHF.

The chain has TRBV20-1 and TRBJ2-1; D is uncertain. Germline CDR1 DFQATT, CDR2 SNEGSKA (reference sequence). The CDR3 loop spans 11 amino acids. V gave up 2 bases and J gave up 10 bases, with 9 bases separating them. CDR3 protein: CSARYTIEQFF. The CDR3 DNA follows: TGCAGTGCTAGATATACAATCGAGCAGTTCTTC.

The chain is built from TRBV12-3 or TRBV12-4 and TRBJ2-1, with D perhaps matching TRBD2 (5 bases). The CDR3 is 13 amino acids. V was trimmed by 6 bases and J by 6 bases, leaving 12 bases between them. In nucleotides, the CDR3 is TGTGCCAGCAGCCACACTAGTGGCAATGAGCAGTTCTTC. Encoded protein: CASSHTSGNEQFF.

The chain couples TRBV11-3 to TRBJ2-3, with D maybe TRBD1 (5 bases). This CDR3 is 15 amino acids long. The germline V gene encodes CDR1 SGHNT and CDR2 YENEEA. V dropped 1 base and J dropped 0 bases, with 8 bases sitting between them. In DNA form, the CDR3 reads TGTGCCAGCAGCTTAGCGACAGTTAGCACAGATACGCAGTATTTT. Its translation: CASSLATVSTDTQYF.